Following are 26 T cell receptor beta chains from one sample sequenced in a study of vaccination and CD4 T cells after COVID-19. Documented treatment: roughly nine-day PBMC culture with coronavirus spike peptide pools or control peptides (ViraFEST assay). Their antigen targets remain unknown. The study sequenced cultured CD4+ T cell DNA using the Oncomine TCR Beta short-read assay. TCRdb used MiXCR to reprocess the PCR reads, holding one entry per CDR3 protein. The table shows under 15,000 distinct CDR3 sequences, with 40% to 50% occurring only once. The sample here was CD4+ T cells from blood, cultured in vitro, taken before SARS-CoV-2 vaccination. Receptor source: a human donor who had recovered from COVID-19.

The chain uses TRBV20-1 and TRBJ1-2, with D tentatively TRBD1 (6 bases). From germline, CDR1 is DFQATT and CDR2 SNEGSKA (reference sequence). This CDR3 is 14 amino acids long. Trimming shortened V by 0 bases and J by 3 bases, and 11 bases separated the two germline ends. The CDR3 bases are TGCAGTGCTAGAGATCCCCAGGGGCACTATGGCTACACCTTC. Encoded protein: CSARDPQGHYGYTF.

This sequence joins TRBV7-2 and TRBJ1-1, with a tentative D call TRBD1 (5 bases). Germline CDR1 is SGHTA and CDR2 is FQGNSA. CDR3 length: 15 amino acids. The V and J ends lost 1 base and 2 bases respectively, with 11 bases between them. The CDR3 DNA sequence: TGTGCCAGCAGCTTAGGGGACCGCCGAAACACTGAAGCTTTCTTT. Its protein is CASSLGDRRNTEAFF. The entire variable domain, with the rest obtained from reference TRBV7-2 and TRBJ1-1, is as follows: GAGVSQSPSNKVTEKGKDVELRCDPISGHTALYWYRQSLGQGLEFLIYFQGNSAPDKSGLPSDRFSAERTGGSVSTLTIQRTQQEDSAVYLCASSLGDRRNTEAFFGQGTRLTVV.

The chain is built from TRBV5-6 and TRBJ2-7; D uncertain. Trimming took 0 bases from V and 6 from J, leaving 4 bases between them. The CDR3 consists of 11 residues. The germline CDR1 and CDR2 sequences are SGHDT and YYEEEE. CDR3 DNA: TGTGCCAGCAGCTTGGGGGGCGAGCAGTACTTC. Translation gives CASSLGGEQYF. The full variable domain, rest sourced from reference TRBV5-6 and TRBJ2-7, is DAGVTQSPTHLIKTRGQQVTLRCSPKSGHDTVSWYQQALGQGPQFIFQYYEEEERQRGNFPDRFSGHQFPNYSSELNVNALLLGDSALYLCASSLGGEQYFGPGTRLTVT.

This chain uses TRBV24-1 with TRBJ1-2; the D gene is possibly TRBD1 (5 bases). The CDR3 runs to 16 residues. The V end lost 4 bases, the J end lost 0 bases, and 14 bases lay between the germline ends. Germline-derived CDR1 and CDR2 are KGHDR and SFDVKD. The CDR3 DNA is TGTGCCACCAGTGACCCTACAGGTGGGTCTAACTATGGCTACACCTTC. It specifies CATSDPTGGSNYGYTF.

The rearrangement joins TRBV7-9 to TRBJ1-6; D possibly corresponds to TRBD1 (6 bases). V was trimmed by 5 bases and J by 7 bases, leaving 15 bases between them. Per the germline V gene, CDR1 is SEHNR and CDR2 is FQNEAQ (reference sequence). This CDR3 contains 15 residues. The CDR3 DNA is TGTGCCAGCAGCCCCCTAGGGCAGGGGAATTCACCCCTCCACTTT. Translating gives CASSPLGQGNSPLHF. The whole variable domain, filled in from reference TRBV7-9 and TRBJ1-6, reads DTGVSQNPRHKITKRGQNVTFRCDPISEHNRLYWYRQTLGQGPEFLTYFQNEAQLEKSRLLSDRFSAERPKGSFSTLEIQRTEQGDSAMYLCASSPLGQGNSPLHFGNGTRLTVT.

This clonotype was seen a handful of times. The chain recombines TRBV20-1 with TRBJ1-2, with 7 positions matching TRBD1. The CDR3 has 16 residues. Germline values: CDR1 DFQATT, CDR2 SNEGSKA (reference sequence). J lost 0 bases, V lost 1 base, and 8 bases had no gene match. The chain's CDR3 is CSARVRGQSTNYGYTF. Written as DNA, the CDR3 is TGCAGTGCTAGAGTGCGGGGACAGTCTACTAACTATGGCTACACCTTC.

J is TRBJ1-5 and V is TRBV2; D unresolved. This CDR3 is 16 amino acids long. Trimming removed 6 bases from V and 3 bases from J, with 18 bases in between. The germline gives CDR1 SNHLY, CDR2 FYNNEI. CDR3 loop: CASSDPGGAFNQPQHF. The CDR3 DNA sequence: TGTGCCAGCAGCGACCCCGGCGGAGCATTCAATCAGCCCCAGCATTTT.

This sequence joins TRBV20-1 and TRBJ2-7; 7 nucleotides line up with TRBD1. Germline trimming cut 4 bases from V and 1 base from J; bases unmatched to any gene: 4. In germline, CDR1 is DFQATT, CDR2 SNEGSKA (reference sequence). CDR3 size: 13 residues. The CDR3 reads CSATRTGSYEQYF. Written as DNA, the CDR3 is TGCAGTGCTACCCGGACAGGATCCTACGAGCAGTACTTC.

This clonotype was counted only a few times. The rearrangement uses TRBV19 and TRBJ2-3; D perhaps matches TRBD2 (6 bases). Germline CDR1 and CDR2: LNHDA and SQIVND (reference sequence). V was cut by 4 bases and J by 1 base, with 15 bases left in between. This CDR3 has 16 amino acids. CDR3 nucleotide sequence: TGTGCCAGTAGTAGCCCTCGGGCTAGCGGCACAGATACGCAGTATTTT. As protein: CASSSPRASGTDTQYF.

The rearrangement uses TRBV7-9 and TRBJ1-1; TRBD1 agrees at 7 bases. J was trimmed by 4 bases and V by 5 bases; bases with no gene match: 16. The CDR3 extends over 17 amino acids. Per the germline V gene, CDR1 is SEHNR and CDR2 is FQNEAQ (reference sequence). Here the CDR3 DNA reads TGTGCCAGCAGCCGAGAACCGGACAGGAATTTGCGCACTGAAGCTTTCTTT. Protein sequence: CASSREPDRNLRTEAFF.

This clonotype occurred a few times. This chain uses TRBV5-1 with TRBJ2-5; 9 bases fit TRBD1. Per germline, CDR1 SGHRS and CDR2 YFSETQ. V trimming: 4 bases; J trimming: 0 bases; junction bases outside the gene matches: 7. The CDR3 loop spans 16 amino acids. The CDR3 DNA sequence: TGCGCCAGCAGCCTTGACAGGGGGGGGTACCAAGAGACCCAGTACTTC. Translation: CASSLDRGGYQETQYF.

This chain uses TRBV27 with TRBJ2-7; maybe TRBD1 (6 bases). Germline V gene sequence: CDR1 MNHEY, CDR2 SMNVEV (reference sequence). CDR3 size: 12 residues. V was shortened by 8 bases and J by 3 bases, with 11 bases between the two germline ends. CDR3 loop: CASGRGIYEQYF. The CDR3 DNA reads as TGTGCCAGCGGAAGGGGGATCTACGAGCAGTACTTC.

The genes are TRBV29-1 and TRBJ1-1; unclear D gene. The V end was cut by 6 bases, the J end by 0 bases, with 5 bases between. CDR1 is SQVTM and CDR2 is ANQGSEA in the germline V gene. The CDR3 contains 11 residues. CDR3 residues: CSVAMNTEAFF. As DNA, the CDR3 is TGCAGCGTGGCTATGAACACTGAAGCTTTCTTT.

The rearrangement uses TRBV5-1 and TRBJ1-6; no firm D call. Germline assignment: CDR1 SGHRS and CDR2 YFSETQ. Trimming stripped 4 bases from V and 5 bases from J, with 22 bases between. The CDR3 spans 18 residues. CDR3 sequence: CASSPQPQITRDNSPLHF. In nucleotides, the CDR3 is TGCGCCAGCAGCCCCCAACCCCAGATAACAAGGGATAATTCACCCCTCCACTTT.

This sequence joins TRBV19 and TRBJ2-5; the match to TRBD1 covers 8 bases. The CDR3 covers 14 residues. Germline lookup yields CDR1 LNHDA and CDR2 SQIVND (reference sequence). V dropped 4 bases and J dropped 4; count of bases not matched to a gene: 5. CDR3 protein: CASSRGQGIETQYF. The CDR3 nucleotides read TGTGCCAGTAGTAGAGGACAGGGTATAGAGACCCAGTACTTC.

In this sample, this clonotype turned up a few times. J is TRBJ1-1 and V is TRBV7-2; perhaps TRBD1 as D (5 bases). With 4 bases removed from V and 6 bases from J, the gap between germline ends came to 12 bases. CDR3 length equals 13 residues. Germline lookup yields CDR1 SGHTA and CDR2 FQGNSA. CDR3 sequence reads: CASSSGGGAEAFF. The CDR3 DNA reads as TGTGCCAGCAGCTCCGGGGGGGGAGCTGAAGCTTTCTTT.

This clonotype was detected a few times. This rearrangement joins TRBV20-1 to TRBJ2-5, with 16 bases that match TRBD2. The CDR3 runs to 16 residues. The V gene's germline CDR1 is DFQATT and CDR2 SNEGSKA (reference sequence). The CDR3 bases are TGCAGCAAGAAGGGGACTAGCGGGAGGGCCAGGGAGACCCAGTACTTC. This translates into CSKKGTSGRARETQYF.

This clonotype has only a few counts. This chain links TRBV7-8 with TRBJ2-3, with D perhaps TRBD1 or TRBD2 (6 bases each). The CDR3 loop spans 16 amino acids. V was cut by 1 base and J by 3 bases, with 14 bases left in between. Germline V gene sequence: CDR1 SGHVS, CDR2 FQNEAQ. CDR3 in DNA: TGTGCCAGCAGCTTAGTCGCAGGGGAGGATACAGATACGCAGTATTTT. Its translation: CASSLVAGEDTDTQYF.

The gene calls are TRBV29-1 and TRBJ1-2; possibly TRBD1 for D (6 bases). The V gene's germline CDR1 is SQVTM and CDR2 ANQGSEA. The CDR3 consists of 11 residues. V lost 2 bases and J 5 bases, leaving 6 bases between the germline ends. The CDR3 here is CSVETGYGYTF. Written as DNA, the CDR3 is TGCAGCGTTGAAACAGGGTATGGCTACACCTTC.

The chain combines TRBV6-1 with TRBJ2-7, with 7 bases fitting TRBD1. CDR1 MNHNS and CDR2 SASEGT come from the germline V gene. This CDR3 has 15 residues. Germline trimming cut 6 bases from V and 0 bases from J; bases unmatched to any gene: 8. The CDR3 spells CASSYRQGLSYEQYF. For the CDR3, the DNA is TGTGCCAGCAGCTATCGACAGGGCCTCTCCTACGAGCAGTACTTC.

The chain carries TRBV10-3 and TRBJ2-5; the match to TRBD2 covers 12 bases. The CDR3 length is 17 residues. V was clipped by 2 bases and J by 5 bases; unmatched bases: 9. Germline V CDR1 and CDR2: ENHRY, SYGVKD. CDR3 in amino acids: CAISELASGGARETQYF. CDR3 nucleotides: TGTGCCATCAGTGAGCTGGCTAGCGGGGGGGCGCGGGAGACCCAGTACTTC.

This clonotype was recorded a few times. V is TRBV7-2 and J is TRBJ1-5; the D gene is possibly TRBD1 (5 bases). This CDR3 comprises 15 residues. V was clipped by 1 base and J by 7 bases, with 14 bases between them. Germline loops: CDR1 SGHTA, CDR2 FQGNSA. As DNA, the CDR3 is TGTGCCAGCAGCTTAGAATTGGGGGTCCGACAGCCCCAGCATTTT. It yields the protein CASSLELGVRQPQHF. The full variable domain, completed using reference TRBV7-2 and TRBJ1-5, is GAGVSQSPSNKVTEKGKDVELRCDPISGHTALYWYRQSLGQGLEFLIYFQGNSAPDKSGLPSDRFSAERTGGSVSTLTIQRTQQEDSAVYLCASSLELGVRQPQHFGDGTRLSIL.

This clonotype was found a few times. The chain has TRBV7-9 and TRBJ2-3; 9 bases match TRBD2. CDR3 length: 16 amino acids. The ends lost 5 bases at V and 6 bases at J; junction bases unmatched: 12. Germline lookup yields CDR1 SEHNR and CDR2 FQNEAQ (reference sequence). The CDR3 bases are TGTGCCAGCAGCCACCGAAGACTAGCGGAACGGGATACGCAGTATTTT. This codes for CASSHRRLAERDTQYF. Full variable domain (missing parts from reference TRBV7-9 and TRBJ2-3): DTGVSQNPRHKITKRGQNVTFRCDPISEHNRLYWYRQTLGQGPEFLTYFQNEAQLEKSRLLSDRFSAERPKGSFSTLEIQRTEQGDSAMYLCASSHRRLAERDTQYFGPGTRLTVL.

The V gene is TRBV29-1, the J gene TRBJ1-1; 8 bases fit TRBD1. Trimming at V came to 7 bases and at J to 4 bases, leaving 11 bases not matched to a gene. Germline V gene lookup returns CDR1 SQVTM and CDR2 ANQGSEA. CDR3 size: 14 residues. The CDR3: CSGTRRTGSTEAFF. Here the CDR3 DNA reads TGCAGCGGGACTAGAAGGACAGGGAGCACTGAAGCTTTCTTT.

The chain uses TRBV15 and TRBJ1-2, with a tentative D call TRBD1 (5 bases). Trimming removed 1 base at V and 8 bases at J, with 8 bases between. Germline CDR1 LNHNV, CDR2 YYDKDF (reference sequence). CDR3 length: 12 residues. The CDR3 region has the DNA TGTGCCACCAGCAGAGCCGGGGACGGCTACACCTTC. Its protein is CATSRAGDGYTF.

In its sample, this clonotype was seen a few times. This sequence joins TRBV7-2 and TRBJ1-5; 8 bases agree with TRBD1. Per the germline V gene, CDR1 is SGHTA and CDR2 is FQGNSA. This CDR3 spans 15 amino acids. V shed 1 base and J 5 bases; nucleotides not matched to a gene: 4. CDR3 loop: CASSLDGQGYQPQHF. The CDR3 nucleotides read TGTGCCAGCAGCTTAGACGGACAGGGCTATCAGCCCCAGCATTTT. Full variable domain (missing parts from reference TRBV7-2 and TRBJ1-5): GAGVSQSPSNKVTEKGKDVELRCDPISGHTALYWYRQSLGQGLEFLIYFQGNSAPDKSGLPSDRFSAERTGGSVSTLTIQRTQQEDSAVYLCASSLDGQGYQPQHFGDGTRLSIL.